A selection of T cell receptor beta chains follows, all from one sample in a study of identical twins. TCRdb re-called the 5' RACE reads through MiXCR, storing one row per CDR3 protein. The table has 400,000 to 600,000 distinct CDR3 sequences, about a fifth seen once. These data were also reused for a study on yellow fever vaccine responses in identical twins.

Sample: CD4+ T cells sorted from blood. These receptors came from a woman aged 18-29 years in good health. The CDR3 runs from the conserved cysteine through the conserved F or W. The order of the fields is V gene, J gene, D gene, clone size, CDR3 length, CDR3 DNA, CDR3 protein. The D gene is left open where the match is weak. Part of the rows lack a size; the others show once, few, many or a class for expanded clones.

v_gene: TRBV20-1
j_gene: TRBJ1-5
d_gene: TRBD1
abundance: .
len: 15
CDR3nt: TGCAGTGCTAGAGAAGGGGACAGGGTTTATCAGCCCCAGCATTTT
CDR3aa: CSAREGDRVYQPQHF

v_gene: TRBV20-1
j_gene: TRBJ2-3
d_gene: TRBD1
abundance: .
len: 15
CDR3nt: TGCAGTGCTAGCTGCCCGGGACAGGGGACAGATACGCAGTATTTT
CDR3aa: CSASCPGQGTDTQYF

v_gene: TRBV10-2
j_gene: TRBJ2-1
d_gene: .
abundance: .
len: 14
CDR3nt: TGCGCCAGCAGTGATGGGGGTACCAGGGATGAGCAGTTCTTC
CDR3aa: CASSDGGTRDEQFF

v_gene: TRBV20-1
j_gene: TRBJ2-1
d_gene: TRBD2
abundance: many
len: 15
CDR3nt: TGCAGTGCTAGAGCACCGGGACTAGCGTACAATGAGCAGTTCTTC
CDR3aa: CSARAPGLAYNEQFF

v_gene: TRBV15
j_gene: TRBJ2-1
d_gene: .
abundance: .
len: 17
CDR3nt: TGTGCCACCAGCAGAGTTCGAGCCACCGCCTCTACGGATGAGCAGTTCTTC
CDR3aa: CATSRVRATASTDEQFF

v_gene: TRBV12-3/TRBV12-4
j_gene: TRBJ2-7
d_gene: TRBD2
abundance: .
len: 14
CDR3nt: TGTGCCAGCAGGCCCAGCGGGAGGGGGTACGAGCAGTACTTC
CDR3aa: CASRPSGRGYEQYF

v_gene: TRBV7-2
j_gene: TRBJ2-5
d_gene: TRBD1
abundance: few
len: 14
CDR3nt: TGTGCCAGCAGCCTCAGGGGGCCGGGGGAGACCCAGTACTTC
CDR3aa: CASSLRGPGETQYF

v_gene: TRBV24-1
j_gene: TRBJ2-3
d_gene: TRBD2
abundance: .
len: 15
CDR3nt: TGTGCCACCAGTGAGGCTAGCGGGATACCAGATACGCAGTATTTT
CDR3aa: CATSEASGIPDTQYF

v_gene: TRBV24-1
j_gene: TRBJ2-1
d_gene: TRBD1
abundance: few
len: 16
CDR3nt: TGTGCCACCAGTGAACCACCGGGACAGGAGGACAATGAGCAGTTCTTC
CDR3aa: CATSEPPGQEDNEQFF

v_gene: TRBV20-1
j_gene: TRBJ2-3
d_gene: .
abundance: .
len: 16
CDR3nt: TGCAGTGCTAGAGATTTTAACAGCGGCAGCACAGATACGCAGTATTTT
CDR3aa: CSARDFNSGSTDTQYF

v_gene: TRBV7-9
j_gene: TRBJ2-1
d_gene: TRBD1
abundance: .
len: 16
CDR3nt: TGTGCCAGCAGCTCCCGCGGGACAGGGCTTTTCAATGAGCAGTTCTTC
CDR3aa: CASSSRGTGLFNEQFF

v_gene: TRBV5-5
j_gene: TRBJ2-5
d_gene: .
abundance: .
len: 16
CDR3nt: TGTGCCAGCAGCTTGCGTCTGCTGGGGGTACAAGAGACCCAGTACTTC
CDR3aa: CASSLRLLGVQETQYF

v_gene: TRBV10-3
j_gene: TRBJ2-3
d_gene: TRBD2
abundance: .
len: 19
CDR3nt: TGTGCCATCAGGGCCGGGACTAGCGGGGACCTTGGCGGCACAGATACGCAGTATTTT
CDR3aa: CAIRAGTSGDLGGTDTQYF

v_gene: TRBV3-1
j_gene: TRBJ2-2
d_gene: .
abundance: .
len: 15
CDR3nt: TGTGCCAGCAGCCAAGGGCAGGGAGGAGCCGGGGAGCTGTTTTTT
CDR3aa: CASSQGQGGAGELFF

v_gene: TRBV28
j_gene: TRBJ2-1
d_gene: .
abundance: many
len: 12
CDR3nt: TGTGCCAGCAGTTTATACTACAATGAGCAGTTCTTC
CDR3aa: CASSLYYNEQFF

v_gene: TRBV2
j_gene: TRBJ2-1
d_gene: .
abundance: .
len: 11
CDR3nt: TGTGCCAGCTGCGGGACCCATGAGCAGTTCTTC
CDR3aa: CASCGTHEQFF

v_gene: TRBV20-1
j_gene: TRBJ1-1
d_gene: .
abundance: .
len: 13
CDR3nt: TGCAGTGCCCGGGGGGGTGTGAACACTGAAGCTTTCTTT
CDR3aa: CSARGGVNTEAFF

v_gene: TRBV7-3
j_gene: TRBJ2-1
d_gene: .
abundance: .
len: 15
CDR3nt: TGTGCCAGCAGCTTAACGGGGGAGCGGCGGGACAGTCAATTCTTC
CDR3aa: CASSLTGERRDSQFF

v_gene: TRBV12-3/TRBV12-4
j_gene: TRBJ2-7
d_gene: .
abundance: .
len: 13
CDR3nt: TGTGCCAGCAGTTTCCGGCGGGGTTACGAGCAGTACTTC
CDR3aa: CASSFRRGYEQYF

v_gene: TRBV24-1
j_gene: TRBJ2-7
d_gene: .
abundance: .
len: 12
CDR3nt: TGTGCCACCAGTGATGACCTCTACGAGCAGTACTTC
CDR3aa: CATSDDLYEQYF

v_gene: TRBV7-8
j_gene: TRBJ2-3
d_gene: .
abundance: few
len: 14
CDR3nt: TGTGCCAGCAGTCGGGGCGGACGCACAGATACGCAGTATTTT
CDR3aa: CASSRGGRTDTQYF

v_gene: TRBV24-1
j_gene: TRBJ2-3
d_gene: TRBD1
abundance: few
len: 13
CDR3nt: TGTGCCACCAGCCGGGACAGGGGAGATACGCAGTATTTT
CDR3aa: CATSRDRGDTQYF

v_gene: TRBV5-1
j_gene: TRBJ2-5
d_gene: TRBD2
abundance: few
len: 18
CDR3nt: TGCGCCAGCAGCTTTTTCGGGACTAGCGGGAGAGGGCAAGAGACCCAGTACTTC
CDR3aa: CASSFFGTSGRGQETQYF

v_gene: TRBV7-9
j_gene: TRBJ2-2
d_gene: .
abundance: few
len: 16
CDR3nt: TGTGCCAGCAGCTTATCCGGTAGCCAAGGCACCGGGGAGCTGTTTTTT
CDR3aa: CASSLSGSQGTGELFF

v_gene: TRBV7-3
j_gene: TRBJ2-1
d_gene: TRBD2
abundance: few
len: 15
CDR3nt: TGTGCCAGCAGCCCGACGAGCGGGGAGGACAATGAGCAGTTCTTC
CDR3aa: CASSPTSGEDNEQFF

v_gene: TRBV5-1
j_gene: TRBJ1-4
d_gene: TRBD1
abundance: .
len: 15
CDR3nt: TGCGCCAGCAGCTTGAGTACAGGGGCTAATGAAAAACTGTTTTTT
CDR3aa: CASSLSTGANEKLFF

v_gene: TRBV20-1
j_gene: TRBJ2-3
d_gene: .
abundance: .
len: 12
CDR3nt: TGCAGTGCTAGGTCAGGGGCGGATACGCAGTATTTT
CDR3aa: CSARSGADTQYF

v_gene: TRBV7-7
j_gene: TRBJ2-1
d_gene: TRBD2
abundance: few
len: 16
CDR3nt: TGTGCCAGCAGCTTTCGACGGACTAGCGAGCTAAATGAGCAGTTCTTC
CDR3aa: CASSFRRTSELNEQFF

v_gene: TRBV20-1
j_gene: TRBJ2-2
d_gene: TRBD1
abundance: few
len: 15
CDR3nt: TGCAGTGCTAGTCCGGGACAGGGGGCGCCCGGGGAGCTGTTTTTT
CDR3aa: CSASPGQGAPGELFF

v_gene: TRBV5-5
j_gene: TRBJ1-1
d_gene: .
abundance: .
len: 16
CDR3nt: TGTGCCAGCAGCTCCCTCGGGGATCTCAGGGACACTGAAGCTTTCTTT
CDR3aa: CASSSLGDLRDTEAFF

v_gene: TRBV12-3/TRBV12-4
j_gene: TRBJ2-3
d_gene: .
abundance: many
len: 11
CDR3nt: TGTGCCAGCAGTTTAGTAGATACGCAGTATTTT
CDR3aa: CASSLVDTQYF

v_gene: TRBV10-3
j_gene: TRBJ1-5
d_gene: .
abundance: .
len: 12
CDR3nt: TGTGCCATCAGTGCGACTAATCAGCCCCAGCATTTT
CDR3aa: CAISATNQPQHF

v_gene: TRBV20-1
j_gene: TRBJ1-1
d_gene: .
abundance: .
len: 13
CDR3nt: TGCAGTGCTAGGGTCTGGGGGCGCACTGAAGCTTTCTTT
CDR3aa: CSARVWGRTEAFF

v_gene: TRBV11-2
j_gene: TRBJ2-3
d_gene: TRBD2
abundance: few
len: 17
CDR3nt: TGTGCCAGCAGCTTAGATGTGGCTAGCGGGCTTGGGGATACGCAGTATTTT
CDR3aa: CASSLDVASGLGDTQYF

v_gene: TRBV18
j_gene: TRBJ2-1
d_gene: .
abundance: few
len: 15
CDR3nt: TGTGCCAGCTCACAAACGGCCGGGGGTGGCAATGAGCAGTTCTTC
CDR3aa: CASSQTAGGGNEQFF

v_gene: TRBV12-3/TRBV12-4
j_gene: TRBJ1-2
d_gene: .
abundance: .
len: 15
CDR3nt: TGTGCCAGCAGTTCCTACGGGACACAGGGTTTCGGCTACACCTTC
CDR3aa: CASSSYGTQGFGYTF

v_gene: TRBV4-1
j_gene: TRBJ2-1
d_gene: TRBD2
abundance: .
len: 17
CDR3nt: TGCGCCAGCAGCCAAGAAGAGACTAGCGTCTCCTACAATGAGCAGTTCTTC
CDR3aa: CASSQEETSVSYNEQFF

v_gene: TRBV20-1
j_gene: TRBJ1-1
d_gene: .
abundance: many
len: 11
CDR3nt: TGCAGTTCCGGGGTCGACACTGAAGCTTTCTTT
CDR3aa: CSSGVDTEAFF

v_gene: TRBV6-5
j_gene: TRBJ1-1
d_gene: .
abundance: .
len: 13
CDR3nt: TGTGCCAGCAGTTGGGGACTTAACACTGAAGCTTTCTTT
CDR3aa: CASSWGLNTEAFF

v_gene: TRBV19
j_gene: TRBJ2-1
d_gene: .
abundance: .
len: 15
CDR3nt: TGTGCCAGTAGTAAGGGTTCGTGGCCCTACAATGAGCAGTTCTTC
CDR3aa: CASSKGSWPYNEQFF

v_gene: TRBV12-3/TRBV12-4
j_gene: TRBJ2-3
d_gene: TRBD1
abundance: .
len: 16
CDR3nt: TGTGCCAGCAGCCAAAGGGCAGGGGGCGGCACAGATACGCAGTATTTT
CDR3aa: CASSQRAGGGTDTQYF

v_gene: TRBV9
j_gene: TRBJ1-6
d_gene: TRBD1
abundance: few
len: 15
CDR3nt: TGTGCCAGCAGCGACAGACAGGGGGCGAATTCACCCCTCCACTTT
CDR3aa: CASSDRQGANSPLHF

v_gene: TRBV10-3
j_gene: TRBJ2-3
d_gene: .
abundance: few
len: 13
CDR3nt: TGTGCCTCCAAAGGGAGTAGCACAGATACGCAGTATTTT
CDR3aa: CASKGSSTDTQYF

v_gene: TRBV11-2
j_gene: TRBJ2-6
d_gene: .
abundance: .
len: 18
CDR3nt: TGTGCCAGCAGCTTAGTACCGGGGATAAGCTCTGGGGCCAACGTCCTGACTTTC
CDR3aa: CASSLVPGISSGANVLTF

v_gene: TRBV3-1
j_gene: TRBJ1-5
d_gene: .
abundance: few
len: 15
CDR3nt: TGTGCCAGCAGCCAAGATAGCAGGTTTTTTCAGCCCCAGCATTTT
CDR3aa: CASSQDSRFFQPQHF

v_gene: TRBV3-1
j_gene: TRBJ1-2
d_gene: .
abundance: .
len: 13
CDR3nt: TGTGCCAGCAGCCAAGGCTTACTTTCCGGCTACACCTTC
CDR3aa: CASSQGLLSGYTF

v_gene: TRBV6-5
j_gene: TRBJ1-4
d_gene: .
abundance: few
len: 11
CDR3nt: TGTGCCAGCACAAACGGGGGAAAACTGTTTTTT
CDR3aa: CASTNGGKLFF

v_gene: TRBV14
j_gene: TRBJ2-1
d_gene: TRBD1
abundance: few
len: 15
CDR3nt: TGTGCCAGCAGCCACACCCGGGACAGGGGAAATGAGCAGTTCTTC
CDR3aa: CASSHTRDRGNEQFF

v_gene: TRBV25-1
j_gene: TRBJ1-4
d_gene: TRBD1
abundance: many
len: 14
CDR3nt: TGTGCCAGCAGTGGCACAGGGGGGGAGGAAAAACTGTTTTTT
CDR3aa: CASSGTGGEEKLFF

v_gene: TRBV25-1
j_gene: TRBJ2-7
d_gene: TRBD2
abundance: few
len: 14
CDR3nt: TGTGCCAGCAGTATCAGGACTAGCGGCTACGAGCAGTACTTC
CDR3aa: CASSIRTSGYEQYF